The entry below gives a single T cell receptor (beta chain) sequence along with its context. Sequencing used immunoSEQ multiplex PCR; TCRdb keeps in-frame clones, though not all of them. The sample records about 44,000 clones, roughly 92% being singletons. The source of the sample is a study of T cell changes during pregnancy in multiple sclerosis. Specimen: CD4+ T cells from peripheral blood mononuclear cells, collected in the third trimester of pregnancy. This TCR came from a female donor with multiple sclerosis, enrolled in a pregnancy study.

CDR3 sequence reads: CASSYHGLAAGNEQFF. In DNA, the CDR3 is TGTGCCAGCAGTTACCACGGACTAGCGGCCGGAAATGAGCAGTTCTTC. The V and J genes are TRBV6-5 and TRBJ2-1; TRBD2 agrees at 10 bases. V lost 2 bases and J lost 7; bases outside the gene matches: 8. Looked up from germline, CDR1 is MNHEY and CDR2 is SVGAGI. CDR3 size: 16 residues.